Listed below are T cell receptor beta chains from one sample, sequenced in a study of Graves' ophthalmopathy and Graves' hyperthyroidism. MiXCR, run by TCRdb on the multiplex PCR reads, gives a single entry per CDR3 protein. The sample records about 220,000 distinct CDR3 sequences, 20% to 25% being singletons. Sequenced sample: peripheral blood. The receptors here all came from a woman between 50 and 59 years old with Graves' ophthalmopathy. Both conserved end residues are part of each CDR3. Fields, in order: V gene, J gene, D gene, clone size, CDR3 DNA, CDR3 protein. The D gene is left open where the match is weak. Clone sizes are given selectively: once, few, many, or a class where the clone is expanded.

v_call: TRBV6-1; j_call: TRBJ1-6; d_call: -; clone_size: many; cdr3_nt: TGTGCCAGCAGGACAGCGATCTCCTATAATTCACCCCTCCACTTT; cdr3_aa: CASRTAISYNSPLHF
v_call: TRBV7-8; j_call: TRBJ1-6; d_call: TRBD1; clone_size: many; cdr3_nt: TGTGCCAGCAGCTTAGGCGGGGGACAGGGCCCCAATTCACCCCTCCACTTT; cdr3_aa: CASSLGGGQGPNSPLHF
v_call: TRBV28; j_call: TRBJ2-2; d_call: TRBD2; clone_size: few; cdr3_nt: TGTGCCAGCAGACCAGCGGGAGTGAACACCGGGGAGCTGTTTTTT; cdr3_aa: CASRPAGVNTGELFF
v_call: TRBV6-1; j_call: TRBJ1-5; d_call: TRBD1; clone_size: -; cdr3_nt: TGTGCCAGTCTAGGGGGCTATAGCAATCAGCCCCAGCATTTT; cdr3_aa: CASLGGYSNQPQHF
v_call: TRBV19; j_call: TRBJ2-7; d_call: TRBD2; clone_size: many; cdr3_nt: TGTGCCAGTAGTGCACCCGGGACTAGCGGGAGGCAGTACTTC; cdr3_aa: CASSAPGTSGRQYF
v_call: TRBV20-1; j_call: TRBJ2-5; d_call: TRBD2; clone_size: many; cdr3_nt: TGCAGTGCTCTTTCTGGCGGGAGTCAAGAGACCCAGTACTTC; cdr3_aa: CSALSGGSQETQYF
v_call: TRBV9; j_call: TRBJ2-2; d_call: TRBD2; clone_size: -; cdr3_nt: TGTGCCAGCATGGTTGCGGGGGACACCGGGGAGCTGTTTTTT; cdr3_aa: CASMVAGDTGELFF
v_call: TRBV11-1; j_call: TRBJ2-2; d_call: TRBD1; clone_size: many; cdr3_nt: TGTGCCAGCAGGTGGGGGACAGGGGCCACCGGGGAGCTGTTTTTT; cdr3_aa: CASRWGTGATGELFF
v_call: TRBV7-3; j_call: TRBJ1-1; d_call: TRBD1; clone_size: many; cdr3_nt: TGTGCCAGCAGCCAAACAGGGGGAGGGACTGAAGCTTTCTTT; cdr3_aa: CASSQTGGGTEAFF
v_call: TRBV7-3; j_call: TRBJ2-2; d_call: -; clone_size: many; cdr3_nt: TGTGCCAGCAGCTTTGGGGGTCGCACCGGGGAGCTGTTTTTT; cdr3_aa: CASSFGGRTGELFF
v_call: TRBV19; j_call: TRBJ2-2; d_call: -; clone_size: many; cdr3_nt: TGTGCCAGTAGTATTGGGTCAGGAAACACCGGGGAGCTGTTTTTT; cdr3_aa: CASSIGSGNTGELFF
v_call: TRBV28; j_call: TRBJ1-6; d_call: -; clone_size: -; cdr3_nt: TGTGCCAGCAGTTTGGTCCGGAACACCTATAATTCACCCCTCCACTTT; cdr3_aa: CASSLVRNTYNSPLHF
v_call: TRBV2; j_call: TRBJ2-3; d_call: -; clone_size: many; cdr3_nt: TGTGCCAGCAGGACGGGTAGCACAGATACGCAGTATTTT; cdr3_aa: CASRTGSTDTQYF
v_call: TRBV5-1; j_call: TRBJ1-2; d_call: -; clone_size: few; cdr3_nt: TGCGCCAGCAGCTTTGCAGGGAACTATGGCTACACCTTC; cdr3_aa: CASSFAGNYGYTF
v_call: TRBV28; j_call: TRBJ1-1; d_call: TRBD1; clone_size: many; cdr3_nt: TGTGCCAGCATTCAGGGGGGCAGAGTGTATGAAGCTTTCTTT; cdr3_aa: CASIQGGRVYEAFF
v_call: TRBV12-3/TRBV12-4; j_call: TRBJ2-2; d_call: -; clone_size: -; cdr3_nt: TGTGCCAGCAAGTTTTCAGGGCCGAACACCGGGGAGCTGTTTTTT; cdr3_aa: CASKFSGPNTGELFF
v_call: TRBV2; j_call: TRBJ1-2; d_call: -; clone_size: many; cdr3_nt: TGTGCCAGCAGTACCGGGACGGACTATGGCTACACCTTC; cdr3_aa: CASSTGTDYGYTF
v_call: TRBV7-8; j_call: TRBJ2-1; d_call: -; clone_size: -; cdr3_nt: TGTGCCAGCAGCCGCCGACTTGGGGGCTCCTACAATGAGCAGTTCTTC; cdr3_aa: CASSRRLGGSYNEQFF
v_call: TRBV9; j_call: TRBJ2-4; d_call: -; clone_size: many; cdr3_nt: TGTGCCAGCAGCGGCCTTTTCGGGGACATTCAGTACTTC; cdr3_aa: CASSGLFGDIQYF
v_call: TRBV6-2/TRBV6-3; j_call: TRBJ1-5; d_call: -; clone_size: -; cdr3_nt: TGTGCCAGCAGTTGGGAGGGCGGTAGGACGCCCCAGCATTTT; cdr3_aa: CASSWEGGRTPQHF
v_call: TRBV6-1; j_call: TRBJ2-4; d_call: -; clone_size: -; cdr3_nt: TGTGCCAGCAGGTGTACCGTTGGGGCCAAAAACATTCAGTACTTC; cdr3_aa: CASRCTVGAKNIQYF
v_call: TRBV5-1; j_call: TRBJ2-7; d_call: TRBD1; clone_size: many; cdr3_nt: TGCGCCAGCTCTGTCCGGGACAGGTCCTACGGGCAGTACTTC; cdr3_aa: CASSVRDRSYGQYF